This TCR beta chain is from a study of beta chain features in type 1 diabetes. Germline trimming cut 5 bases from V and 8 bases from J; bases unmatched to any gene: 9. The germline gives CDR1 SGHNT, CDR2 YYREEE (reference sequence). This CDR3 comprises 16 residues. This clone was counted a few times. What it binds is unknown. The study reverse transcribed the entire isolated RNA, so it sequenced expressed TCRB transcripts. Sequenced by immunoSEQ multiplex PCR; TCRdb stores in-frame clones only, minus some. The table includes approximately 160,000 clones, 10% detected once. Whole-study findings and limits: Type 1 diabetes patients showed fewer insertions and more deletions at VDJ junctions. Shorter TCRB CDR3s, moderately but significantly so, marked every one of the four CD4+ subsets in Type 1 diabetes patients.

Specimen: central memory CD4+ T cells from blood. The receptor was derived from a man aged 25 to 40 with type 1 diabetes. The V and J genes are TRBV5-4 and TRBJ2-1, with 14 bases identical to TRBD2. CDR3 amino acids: CASSLTSGRAGDEQFF. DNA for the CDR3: TGTGCCAGCAGTCTGACTAGCGGGAGGGCAGGAGATGAGCAGTTCTTC.